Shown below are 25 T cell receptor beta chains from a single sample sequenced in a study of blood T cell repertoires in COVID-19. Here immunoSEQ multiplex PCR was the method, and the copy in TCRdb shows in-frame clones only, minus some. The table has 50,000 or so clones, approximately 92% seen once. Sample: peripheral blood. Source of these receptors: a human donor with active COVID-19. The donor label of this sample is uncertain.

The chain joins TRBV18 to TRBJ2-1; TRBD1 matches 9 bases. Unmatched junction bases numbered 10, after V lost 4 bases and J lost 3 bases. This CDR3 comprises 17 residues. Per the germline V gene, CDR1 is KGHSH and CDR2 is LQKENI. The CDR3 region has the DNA TGTGCCAGCTCACATGATGAGGACAGGGGACACTACAATGAGCAGTTCTTC. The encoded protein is CASSHDEDRGHYNEQFF.

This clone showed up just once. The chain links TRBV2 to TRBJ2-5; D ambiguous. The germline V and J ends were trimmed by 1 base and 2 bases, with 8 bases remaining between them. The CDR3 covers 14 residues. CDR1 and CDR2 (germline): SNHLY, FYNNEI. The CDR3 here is CASSEVTEQETQYF. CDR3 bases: TGTGCCAGCAGTGAAGTGACGGAGCAAGAGACCCAGTACTTC.

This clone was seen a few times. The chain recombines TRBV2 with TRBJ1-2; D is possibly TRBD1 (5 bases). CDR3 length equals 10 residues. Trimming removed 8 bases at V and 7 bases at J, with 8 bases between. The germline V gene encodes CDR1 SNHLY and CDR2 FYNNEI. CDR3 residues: CASGQGGYTF. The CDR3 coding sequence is TGTGCCAGCGGGCAGGGTGGCTACACCTTC.

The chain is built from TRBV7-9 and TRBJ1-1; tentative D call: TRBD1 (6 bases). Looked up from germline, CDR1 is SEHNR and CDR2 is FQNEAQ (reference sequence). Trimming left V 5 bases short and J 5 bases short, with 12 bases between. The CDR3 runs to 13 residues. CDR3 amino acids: CASSKETGTEAFF. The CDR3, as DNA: TGTGCCAGCAGCAAAGAAACAGGGACTGAAGCTTTCTTT.

This CDR3 reads CASSELRGPPLHF. CDR3 in DNA: TGTGCCAGCAGTGAATTGCGGGGTCCACCCCTCCACTTT. The rearrangement uses TRBV2 and TRBJ1-6; the D is unclear. Germline loops: CDR1 SNHLY, CDR2 FYNNEI. The CDR3 extends over 13 amino acids. Trimming took off 2 bases at V and 11 bases at J, with 10 bases between the two ends.

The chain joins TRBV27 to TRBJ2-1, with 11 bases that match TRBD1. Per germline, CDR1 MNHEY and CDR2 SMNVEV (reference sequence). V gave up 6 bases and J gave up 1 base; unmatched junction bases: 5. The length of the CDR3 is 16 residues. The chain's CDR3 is CASSKDRGPSYNEQFF. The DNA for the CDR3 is TGTGCCAGCAGCAAGGACAGGGGGCCATCCTACAATGAGCAGTTCTTC.

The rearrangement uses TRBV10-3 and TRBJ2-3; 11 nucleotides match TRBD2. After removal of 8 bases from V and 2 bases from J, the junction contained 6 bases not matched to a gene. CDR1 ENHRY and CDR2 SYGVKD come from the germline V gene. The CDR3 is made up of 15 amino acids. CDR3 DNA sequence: TGTGCCATCCAGGGGACTAGCGGAAACACAGATACGCAGTATTTT. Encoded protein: CAIQGTSGNTDTQYF.

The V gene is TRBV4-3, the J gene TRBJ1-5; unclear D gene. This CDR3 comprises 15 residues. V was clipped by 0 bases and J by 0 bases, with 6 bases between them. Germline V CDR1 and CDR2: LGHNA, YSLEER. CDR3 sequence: CASSQESYSNQPQHF. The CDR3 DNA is TGCGCCAGCAGCCAAGAATCGTATAGCAATCAGCCCCAGCATTTT.

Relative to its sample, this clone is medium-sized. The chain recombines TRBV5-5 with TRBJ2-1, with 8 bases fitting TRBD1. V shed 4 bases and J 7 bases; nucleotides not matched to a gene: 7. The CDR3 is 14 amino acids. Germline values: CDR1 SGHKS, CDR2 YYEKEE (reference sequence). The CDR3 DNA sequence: TGTGCCAGCAGCCCGGACAGGGCCGAGAATGAGCAGTTCTTC. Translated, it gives CASSPDRAENEQFF.

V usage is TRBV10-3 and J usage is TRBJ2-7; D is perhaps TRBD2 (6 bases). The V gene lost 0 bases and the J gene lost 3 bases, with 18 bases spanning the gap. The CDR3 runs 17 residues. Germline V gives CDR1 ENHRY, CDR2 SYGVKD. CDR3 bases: TGTGCCATCAGTGAGTCTAGCGGTCGCCTAGGGCTCTACGAGCAGTACTTC. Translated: CAISESSGRLGLYEQYF.

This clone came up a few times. The CDR3, as DNA: TGCGCCAGCAGCTTTGGGTCGAGGGGGAGTGAAGCTTTCTTT. Protein sequence: CASSFGSRGSEAFF. V usage is TRBV5-1 and J usage is TRBJ1-1; D is possibly TRBD1 (6 bases). V was shortened by 2 bases and J by 7 bases, with 15 bases between the two germline ends. This CDR3 spans 14 amino acids. Germline CDR1 SGHRS, CDR2 YFSETQ.

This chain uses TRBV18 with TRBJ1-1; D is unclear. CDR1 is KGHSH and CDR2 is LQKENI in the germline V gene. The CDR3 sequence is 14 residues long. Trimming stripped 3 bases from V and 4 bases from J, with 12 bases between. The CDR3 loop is CASSPESRGTEAFF. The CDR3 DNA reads TGTGCCAGCTCACCGGAATCTCGAGGCACTGAAGCTTTCTTT.

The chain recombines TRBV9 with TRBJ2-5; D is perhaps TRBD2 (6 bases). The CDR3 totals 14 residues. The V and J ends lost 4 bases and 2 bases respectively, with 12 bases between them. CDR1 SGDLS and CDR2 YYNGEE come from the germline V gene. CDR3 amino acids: CASSPGGTQETQYF. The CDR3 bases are TGTGCCAGCAGCCCCGGGGGTACTCAAGAGACCCAGTACTTC.

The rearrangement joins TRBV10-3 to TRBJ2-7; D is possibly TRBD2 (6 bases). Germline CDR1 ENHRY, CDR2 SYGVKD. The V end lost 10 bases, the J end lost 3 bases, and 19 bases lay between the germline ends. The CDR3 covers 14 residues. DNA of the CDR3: TGTGCCACCTCTGCGGGAACCGCCGGCTACGAGCAGTACTTC. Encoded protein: CATSAGTAGYEQYF.

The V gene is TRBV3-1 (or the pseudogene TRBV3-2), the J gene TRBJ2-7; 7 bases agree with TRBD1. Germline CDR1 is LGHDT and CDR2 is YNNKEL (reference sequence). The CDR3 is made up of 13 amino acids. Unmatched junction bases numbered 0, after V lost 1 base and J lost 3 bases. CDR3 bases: TGTGCCAGCAGCCAAGGACAGGGCTACGAGCAGTACTTC. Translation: CASSQGQGYEQYF.

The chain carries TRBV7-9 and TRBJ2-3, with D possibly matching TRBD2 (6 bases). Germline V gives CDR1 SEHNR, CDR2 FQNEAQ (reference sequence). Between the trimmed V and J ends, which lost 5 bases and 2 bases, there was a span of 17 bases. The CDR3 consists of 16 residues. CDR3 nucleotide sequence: TGTGCCAGCAGCCTGGAGGGCTTGAGAGCCACAGATACGCAGTATTTT. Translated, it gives CASSLEGLRATDTQYF.

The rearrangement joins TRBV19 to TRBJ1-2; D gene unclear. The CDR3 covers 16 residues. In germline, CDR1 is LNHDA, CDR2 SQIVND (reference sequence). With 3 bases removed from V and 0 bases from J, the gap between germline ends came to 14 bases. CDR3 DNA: TGTGCCAGTAGTATGAAGCGATCCCCAGCTAACTATGGCTACACCTTC. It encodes CASSMKRSPANYGYTF.

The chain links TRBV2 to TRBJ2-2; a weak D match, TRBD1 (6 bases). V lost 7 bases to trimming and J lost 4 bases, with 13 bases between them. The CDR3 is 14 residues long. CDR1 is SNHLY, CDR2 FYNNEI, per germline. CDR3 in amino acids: CASTRDISTGELFF. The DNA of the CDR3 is TGTGCCAGCACCCGGGACATTAGCACCGGGGAGCTGTTTTTT.

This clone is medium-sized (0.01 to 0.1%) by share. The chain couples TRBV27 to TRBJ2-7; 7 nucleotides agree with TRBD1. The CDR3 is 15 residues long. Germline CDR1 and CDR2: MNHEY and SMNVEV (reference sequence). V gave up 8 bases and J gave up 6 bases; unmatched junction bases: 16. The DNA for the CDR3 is TGTGCCAGCGCTCATTTCGACAGGGTGGTCATCGAGCAGTACTTC. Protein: CASAHFDRVVIEQYF.

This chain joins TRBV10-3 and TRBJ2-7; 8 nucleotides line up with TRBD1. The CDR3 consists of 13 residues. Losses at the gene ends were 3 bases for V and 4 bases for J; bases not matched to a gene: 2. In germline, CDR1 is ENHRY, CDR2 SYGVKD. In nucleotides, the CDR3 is TGTGCCATCAGTGACCAGGGGGCGTACGAGCAGTACGTC. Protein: CAISDQGAYEQYV.

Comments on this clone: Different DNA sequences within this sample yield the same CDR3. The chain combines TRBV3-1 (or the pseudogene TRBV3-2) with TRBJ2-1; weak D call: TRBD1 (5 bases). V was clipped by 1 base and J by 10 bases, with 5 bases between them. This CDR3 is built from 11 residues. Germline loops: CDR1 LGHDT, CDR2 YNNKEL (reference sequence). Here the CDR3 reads CASSQGGEQFF. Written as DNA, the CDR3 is TGTGCCAGCAGCCAAGGGGGCGAGCAGTTCTTC.

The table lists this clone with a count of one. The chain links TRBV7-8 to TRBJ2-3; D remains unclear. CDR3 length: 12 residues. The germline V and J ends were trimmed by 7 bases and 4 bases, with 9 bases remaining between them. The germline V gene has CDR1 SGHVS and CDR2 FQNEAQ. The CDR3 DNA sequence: TGTGCCAGCACCCCCTACCCAGATACGCAGTATTTT. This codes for CASTPYPDTQYF.

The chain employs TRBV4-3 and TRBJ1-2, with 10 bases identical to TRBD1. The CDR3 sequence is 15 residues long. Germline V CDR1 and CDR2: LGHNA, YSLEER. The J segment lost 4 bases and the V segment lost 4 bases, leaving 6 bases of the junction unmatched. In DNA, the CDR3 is TGCGCCAGCAGCCGTGGGACAGGGGACTTCTATGGCTACACCTTC. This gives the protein CASSRGTGDFYGYTF.

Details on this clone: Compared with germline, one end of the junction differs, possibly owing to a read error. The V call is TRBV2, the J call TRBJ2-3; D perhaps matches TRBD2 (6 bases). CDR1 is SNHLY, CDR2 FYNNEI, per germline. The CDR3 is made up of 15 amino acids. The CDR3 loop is CASREAGRVTDTQYF. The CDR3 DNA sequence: TGTGCCAGCAGGGAAGCGGGCCGCGTTACAGATACGCAGTATTTT.

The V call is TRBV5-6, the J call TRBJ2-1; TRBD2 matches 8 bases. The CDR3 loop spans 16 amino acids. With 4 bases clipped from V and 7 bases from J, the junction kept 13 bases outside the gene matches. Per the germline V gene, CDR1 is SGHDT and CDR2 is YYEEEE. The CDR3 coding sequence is TGTGCCAGCAGCCCGGACTGGCCGGGAGGGACTAATGAGCAGTTCTTC. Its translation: CASSPDWPGGTNEQFF.